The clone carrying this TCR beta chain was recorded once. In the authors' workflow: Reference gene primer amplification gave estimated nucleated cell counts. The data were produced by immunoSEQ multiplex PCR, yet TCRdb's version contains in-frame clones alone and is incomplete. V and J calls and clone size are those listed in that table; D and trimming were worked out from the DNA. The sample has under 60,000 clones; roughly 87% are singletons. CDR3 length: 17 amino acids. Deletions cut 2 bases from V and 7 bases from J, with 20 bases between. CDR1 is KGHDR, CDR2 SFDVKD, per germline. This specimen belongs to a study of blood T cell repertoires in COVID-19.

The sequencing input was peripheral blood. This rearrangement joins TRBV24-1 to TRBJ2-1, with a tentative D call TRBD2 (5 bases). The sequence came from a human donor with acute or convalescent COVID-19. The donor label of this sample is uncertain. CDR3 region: CATSDSQISYSGNEQFF. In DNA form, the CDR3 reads TGTGCCACCAGTGATTCGCAGATTTCGTACTCGGGGAATGAGCAGTTCTTC.